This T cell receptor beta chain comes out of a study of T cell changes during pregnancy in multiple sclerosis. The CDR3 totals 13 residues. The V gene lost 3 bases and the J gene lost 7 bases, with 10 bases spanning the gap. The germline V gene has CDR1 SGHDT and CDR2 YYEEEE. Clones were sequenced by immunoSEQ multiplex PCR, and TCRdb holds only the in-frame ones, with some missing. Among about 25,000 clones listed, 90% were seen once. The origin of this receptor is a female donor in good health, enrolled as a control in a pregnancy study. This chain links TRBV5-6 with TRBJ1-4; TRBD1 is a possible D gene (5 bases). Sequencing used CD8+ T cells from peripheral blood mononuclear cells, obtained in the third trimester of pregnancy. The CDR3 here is CASSWGDGEKLFF. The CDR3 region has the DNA TGTGCCAGCAGCTGGGGGGACGGTGAAAAACTGTTTTTT.